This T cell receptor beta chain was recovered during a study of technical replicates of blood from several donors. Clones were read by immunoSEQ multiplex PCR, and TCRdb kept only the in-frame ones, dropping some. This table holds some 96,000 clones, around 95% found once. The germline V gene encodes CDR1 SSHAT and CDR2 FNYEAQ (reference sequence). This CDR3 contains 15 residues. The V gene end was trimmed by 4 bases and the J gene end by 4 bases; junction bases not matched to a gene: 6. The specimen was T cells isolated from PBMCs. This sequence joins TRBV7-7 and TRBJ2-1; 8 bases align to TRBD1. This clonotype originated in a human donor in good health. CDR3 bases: TGTGCCAGCAGCTACCGGACAGGGAATTACAATGAGCAGTTCTTC. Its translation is CASSYRTGNYNEQFF.